The 7 T cell receptor beta chains in this list originate from one sample, sequenced in a study of blood T cells in healthy people across ages. A J-beta primer mix and a sample-barcoded 5' primer were used in a second PCR of about 6 to 12 cycles. TCRdb passed the 5' RACE reads through MiXCR, listing each CDR3 protein once. The table has 700,000 or so distinct CDR3 sequences, 22% seen once. Sequenced input: blood. These receptors all stem from an older man in good health.

This clonotype was seen more than once but under ten times. The V gene is TRBV9, the J gene TRBJ2-1; D uncertain. The CDR3 is made up of 12 amino acids. Per germline, CDR1 SGDLS and CDR2 YYNGEE. Trimming removed 6 bases at V and 6 bases at J, with 10 bases between. CDR3 region: CASNHGPNEQFF. Written as DNA, the CDR3 is TGTGCCAGCAACCATGGTCCCAATGAGCAGTTCTTC. The full variable domain, with the rest looked up from reference TRBV9 and TRBJ2-1, is DSGVTQTPKHLITATGQRVTLRCSPRSGDLSVYWYQQSLDQGLQFLIQYYNGEERAKGNILERFSAQQFPDLHSELNLSSLELGDSALYFCASNHGPNEQFFGPGTRLTVL.

This clonotype was seen only a few times. The CDR3 region is CASSLASGTSGRYEQYV. CDR3 nucleotide sequence: TGTGCCAGCAGCTTAGCATCTGGGACTAGCGGGAGGTACGAGCAGTACGTC. The chain has TRBV11-2 and TRBJ2-7, with 15 positions matching TRBD2. V was pared by 1 base and J by 4 bases, with 5 bases of the junction left unmatched. The CDR3 has 17 residues. The germline gives CDR1 SGHAT, CDR2 FQNNGV.

The chain links TRBV5-5 to TRBJ1-1; 7 nucleotides line up with TRBD1. The V and J ends lost 3 bases and 6 bases, in that order; junction bases with no gene match: 8. CDR1 is SGHKS and CDR2 is YYEKEE in the germline V gene (reference sequence). The CDR3 consists of 14 residues. CDR3 sequence: CASSWGQSVAEAFF. The DNA for the CDR3 is TGTGCCAGCAGCTGGGGACAGTCCGTCGCTGAAGCTTTCTTT.

Only a few counts were recorded for this clonotype. The rearrangement uses TRBV3-1 and TRBJ2-4, with a weak D call TRBD1 (5 bases). The germline CDR1 and CDR2 sequences are LGHDT and YNNKEL (reference sequence). The CDR3 runs to 17 residues. Trimming pared 0 bases from V and 2 bases from J, leaving 14 bases between. The CDR3 is CASSQDPQGVSKNIQYF. DNA for the CDR3: TGTGCCAGCAGCCAAGATCCCCAGGGCGTCTCCAAAAACATTCAGTACTTC.

This clonotype occurred a few times. The gene calls are TRBV30 and TRBJ1-2; D is unresolved. Germline CDR1 and CDR2: GTSNPN and SVGIG (reference sequence). This CDR3 is built from 13 residues. V was clipped by 2 bases and J by 1 base, with 8 bases between them. This CDR3 reads CAWSSGDNYGYTF. The CDR3 region has the DNA TGTGCCTGGAGTTCTGGGGATAACTATGGCTACACCTTC.

The chain combines TRBV9 with TRBJ2-3, with TRBD2 identical over 10 bases. There are 15 residues in the CDR3. J lost 5 bases, V lost 1 base, and 4 bases had no gene match. CDR1 is SGDLS and CDR2 is YYNGEE in the germline V gene. The CDR3 coding sequence is TGTGCCAGCAGCGTAACTAGCGGGACTGTAGATACGCAGTATTTT. It is translated as CASSVTSGTVDTQYF.

This clonotype was detected only a few times. The CDR3 loop is CASSLGFSGGALEQYF. As DNA, the CDR3 is TGTGCCAGCAGTTTAGGTTTCAGCGGTGGGGCGCTCGAGCAGTACTTC. V usage is TRBV12-3 or TRBV12-4 and J usage is TRBJ2-5, with D perhaps given as TRBD1 or TRBD2 (5 bases each). The last part of the DNA fits TRBJ2-7 better; the J call may be wrong. The CDR3 contains 16 residues.